This T cell receptor (beta chain) was sequenced for a study of blood T cell repertoires in COVID-19. For the study at large: Whether acute or convalescent, the COVID-19 samples came from the United States, Italy and Spain. In each case, the material was cDNA or gDNA derived from T cells, B-cell-depleted T cells, or PBMCs.

In this sample, this clone turned up once. In the source study's methods: Counts of nucleated cells, estimated from reference gene primer amplification, were obtained. Some clones are missing from TCRdb's copy, which holds only in-frame ones; the method was immunoSEQ multiplex PCR. The V and J calls and clone size were taken over from that table, and D and trimming were inferred from the DNA. This table has 200,000 to 250,000 clones, approximately 87% appearing once. The CDR3 has 16 residues. The germline V gene encodes CDR1 MNHEY and CDR2 SVGAGI. V lost 4 bases, J lost 2 bases, and 9 bases stayed unmatched.

The sequenced sample consisted of peripheral blood. This TCR came from a woman aged 65 to 85 with active or convalescent COVID-19. V is TRBV6-5 and J is TRBJ1-2; 8 bases line up with TRBD1. DNA for the CDR3: TGTGCCAGCAGTTTCGCTGCGACAGGGGTCAACTATGGCTACACCTTC. Protein: CASSFAATGVNYGYTF.